This T cell receptor (beta chain) was recorded in a study of blood T cells in healthy people across ages. A second about 6 to 12 cycle PCR used barcoded and J-beta primers. MiXCR, run by TCRdb on the 5' RACE reads, gives a single entry per CDR3 protein. The data hold over 1,500,000 distinct CDR3 sequences, with about 50% observed a single time. Study findings and constraints: Per-million-T-cell TCR beta diversity fell roughly linearly with age.

A few counts support this clonotype. Its antigen is undetermined. Every donor gave 9 to 10 milliliters of peripheral blood. Germline CDR1 and CDR2: ENHRY and SYGVKD. This CDR3 contains 13 residues. V was shortened by 2 bases and J by 4 bases, with 9 bases between the two germline ends. The chain has TRBV10-3 and TRBJ2-7; no definite D call. Sequenced material: blood. The source is a woman aged 40 to 49 in good health. CDR3 sequence: CAISEGPPYEQYF. CDR3 coding DNA: TGTGCCATCAGTGAGGGTCCACCGTACGAGCAGTACTTC.